What follows are 13 T cell receptor beta chains derived from one specimen sequenced in a study of TIL therapy for anti-PD-1-resistant metastatic lung cancer. Time point given: pre-treatment sample, taken before nivolumab and TIL therapy. This was the immunoSEQ v3 assay. Measured with immunoSEQ multiplex PCR; TCRdb has only the in-frame clones, and not every one. The sample has tens of thousands of clones; under 75% are singletons. Source: blood, taken at baseline. All receptors derive from a person between 30 and 80 years old with non-small cell lung cancer.

The V call is TRBV5-4, the J call TRBJ2-5; D unclear. This CDR3 comprises 13 residues. Per germline, CDR1 SGHNT and CDR2 YYREEE (reference sequence). The V end lost 1 base, the J end lost 4 bases, and 8 bases lay between the germline ends. The CDR3 nucleotides are TGTGCCAGCAGCTTGTGGTTAGTAGAGACCCAGTACTTC. Translating gives CASSLWLVETQYF.

Only one count was recorded for this clone. The chain recombines TRBV10-1 with TRBJ2-5; 10 bases fit TRBD1. CDR1 and CDR2 from the germline V gene are WNHNN and SYGVQD (reference sequence). V lost 3 bases and J lost 5; bases outside the gene matches: 6. The CDR3 loop spans 15 amino acids. CDR3 nucleotides: TGCGCCAGCAGTGATCCCGGGACAGGGGACGAGACCCAGTACTTC. Protein product: CASSDPGTGDETQYF.

The chain joins TRBV19 to TRBJ2-3, with D unclear. The V end lost 7 bases, the J end lost 0 bases, and 14 bases lay between the germline ends. The CDR3 sequence is 15 residues long. Germline loops: CDR1 LNHDA, CDR2 SQIVND (reference sequence). DNA for the CDR3: TGTGCCAGTAAAAACGTCGCGTTTAGCACAGATACGCAGTATTTT. It specifies CASKNVAFSTDTQYF.

The chain couples TRBV28 to TRBJ1-2; 7 bases match TRBD1. The CDR3 has 14 residues. Germline loops: CDR1 MDHEN, CDR2 SYDVKM. The V gene end was trimmed by 5 bases and the J gene end by 7 bases; junction bases not matched to a gene: 10. The CDR3 loop is CASSPFGTVSGYTF. For the CDR3, the DNA is TGTGCCAGCAGTCCATTCGGGACAGTGTCTGGCTACACCTTC.

The CDR3 is CASTWTVQETQYF. CDR3 in DNA: TGCGCCAGCACCTGGACAGTTCAAGAGACCCAGTACTTC. This sequence joins TRBV5-1 and TRBJ2-5; D possibly corresponds to TRBD1 (6 bases). Germline values: CDR1 SGHRS, CDR2 YFSETQ. The V end lost 6 bases, the J end lost 2 bases, and 11 bases lay between the germline ends. This CDR3 spans 13 amino acids. Combining the CDR3 with reference TRBV5-1 and TRBJ2-5 gives the whole variable domain KAGVTQTPRYLIKTRGQQVTLSCSPISGHRSVSWYQQTPGQGLQFLFEYFSETQRNKGNFPGRFSGRQFSNSRSEMNVSTLELGDSALYLCASTWTVQETQYFGPGTRLLVL.

The chain is built from TRBV11-2 and TRBJ2-3; no definite D call. Germline V CDR1 and CDR2: SGHAT, FQNNGV. V shed 1 base and J shed 3 bases, with 11 bases lying between them. The CDR3 is 15 residues long. CDR3 loop: CASSLGRVRTDTQYF. The CDR3 DNA reads as TGTGCCAGCAGCTTAGGTCGGGTGCGAACAGATACGCAGTATTTT. Based on the CDR3 plus reference TRBV11-2 and TRBJ2-3, the full variable domain is EAGVAQSPRYKIIEKRQSVAFWCNPISGHATLYWYQQILGQGPKLLIQFQNNGVVDDSQLPKDRFSAERLKGVDSTLKIQPAKLEDSAVYLCASSLGRVRTDTQYFGPGTRLTVL.

The DNA of the CDR3 is TGCGCCAGCAGCTTGGAACAGTCTGAAGCTTTCTTT. Translation: CASSLEQSEAFF. The rearrangement uses TRBV5-1 and TRBJ1-1, with D unclear. V lost 0 bases and J lost 6, with 6 bases in between. This CDR3 has 12 amino acids. Germline V gene data show CDR1 as SGHRS and CDR2 as YFSETQ. The whole variable domain, filled in from reference TRBV5-1 and TRBJ1-1, reads KAGVTQTPRYLIKTRGQQVTLSCSPISGHRSVSWYQQTPGQGLQFLFEYFSETQRNKGNFPGRFSGRQFSNSRSEMNVSTLELGDSALYLCASSLEQSEAFFGQGTRLTVV.

In this sample, this clone turned up once. The rearrangement joins TRBV6-1 to TRBJ1-5; 7 bases map to TRBD1. The CDR3 sequence is 14 residues long. The trim removed 3 bases at V and 5 bases at J, leaving 4 bases unmatched. The V gene's germline CDR1 is MNHNS and CDR2 SASEGT. CDR3 loop: CASSELQGYQPQHF. DNA for the CDR3: TGTGCCAGCAGTGAGCTACAGGGGTATCAGCCCCAGCATTTT.

V is TRBV6-6 and J is TRBJ2-1, with TRBD2 matching 8 bases. Germline CDR1 reads MNHNY; CDR2 reads SVGAGI (reference sequence). This CDR3 contains 15 residues. The trim removed 5 bases at V and 4 bases at J, leaving 7 bases unmatched. Here the CDR3 reads CASSKTGGPYNEQFF. CDR3 bases: TGTGCCAGCAGTAAGACGGGGGGGCCTTACAATGAGCAGTTCTTC.

This clone was observed a single time. The CDR3 bases are TGTGCCAGCAGTTCATTTAAGGGAATGAGGATCCAGCCCCAGCATTTT. This translates into CASSSFKGMRIQPQHF. The chain has TRBV27 and TRBJ1-5; D is unclear. Germline values: CDR1 MNHEY, CDR2 SMNVEV (reference sequence). Trimming shortened V by 4 bases and J by 7 bases, and 20 bases separated the two germline ends. The CDR3 runs 16 residues.

This clone was counted a few times. This chain links TRBV20-1 with TRBJ1-1; D call uncertain. The V gene lost 2 bases and the J gene lost 4 bases, with 5 bases spanning the gap. The germline CDR1 and CDR2 sequences are DFQATT and SNEGSKA (reference sequence). The CDR3 runs 11 residues. The CDR3 loop reads CSARKSTEAFF. CDR3 in DNA: TGCAGTGCTAGAAAAAGCACTGAAGCTTTCTTT.

Points on this clone: The identical CDR3 is also encoded by other nucleotide sequences in the sample. The J gene is TRBJ2-5, the V gene TRBV30; either TRBD1 or TRBD2 may supply D (5 bases each). CDR1 and CDR2 (germline): GTSNPN, SVGIG (reference sequence). V was trimmed by 4 bases and J by 5 bases, leaving 17 bases between them. This CDR3 region has 14 residues. CDR3 sequence reads: CAWTKNRGGETQYF. The CDR3 DNA sequence: TGTGCCTGGACCAAAAACCGGGGCGGGGAGACCCAGTACTTC.

This chain links TRBV7-8 with TRBJ2-7, with TRBD1 as a possible D gene (5 bases). CDR1 and CDR2 from the germline V gene are SGHVS and FQNEAQ. The CDR3 totals 15 residues. V gave up 2 bases and J gave up 6 bases, with 17 bases separating them. CDR3 region: CASSLQGGRGSEQYF. As DNA, the CDR3 is TGTGCCAGCAGCTTACAGGGCGGCAGAGGAAGCGAGCAGTACTTC.